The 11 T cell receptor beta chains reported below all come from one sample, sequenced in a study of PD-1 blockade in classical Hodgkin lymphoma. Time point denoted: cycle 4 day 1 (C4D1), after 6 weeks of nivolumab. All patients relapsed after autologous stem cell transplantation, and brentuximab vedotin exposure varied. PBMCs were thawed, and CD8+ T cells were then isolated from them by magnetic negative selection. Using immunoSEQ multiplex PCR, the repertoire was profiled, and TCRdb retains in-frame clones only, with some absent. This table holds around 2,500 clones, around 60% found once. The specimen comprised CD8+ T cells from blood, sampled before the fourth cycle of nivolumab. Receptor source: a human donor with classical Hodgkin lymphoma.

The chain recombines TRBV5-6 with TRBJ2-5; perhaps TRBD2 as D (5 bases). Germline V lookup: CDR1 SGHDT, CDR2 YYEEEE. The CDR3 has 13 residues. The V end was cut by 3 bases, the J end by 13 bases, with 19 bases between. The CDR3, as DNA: TGTGCCAGCAGCTCGGACTCCCCATATGTTTTGTACTTC. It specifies CASSSDSPYVLYF. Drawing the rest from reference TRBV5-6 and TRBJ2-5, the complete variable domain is DAGVTQSPTHLIKTRGQQVTLRCSPKSGHDTVSWYQQALGQGPQFIFQYYEEEERQRGNFPDRFSGHQFPNYSSELNVNALLLGDSALYLCASSSDSPYVLYFGPGTRLLVL.

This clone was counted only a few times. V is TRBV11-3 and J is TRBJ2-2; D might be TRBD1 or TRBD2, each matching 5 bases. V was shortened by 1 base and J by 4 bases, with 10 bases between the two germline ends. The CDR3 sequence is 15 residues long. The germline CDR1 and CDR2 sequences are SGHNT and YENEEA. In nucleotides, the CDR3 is TGTGCCAGCAGCTTAGGAGGGGTCCGCACCGGGGAGCTGTTTTTT. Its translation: CASSLGGVRTGELFF.

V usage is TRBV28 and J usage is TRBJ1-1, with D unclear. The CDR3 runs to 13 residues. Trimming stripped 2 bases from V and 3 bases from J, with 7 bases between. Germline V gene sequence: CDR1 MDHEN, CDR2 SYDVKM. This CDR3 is CASSLRGDTEAFF. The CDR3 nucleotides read TGTGCCAGCAGTTTACGCGGGGACACTGAAGCTTTCTTT.

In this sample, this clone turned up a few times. CDR3 nucleotides: TGTGCCAGCTCACCCCCGGGACAGGGTATGGGCTACACCTTC. It codes for CASSPPGQGMGYTF. This chain links TRBV18 with TRBJ1-2, with 9 bases that match TRBD1. The trim removed 3 bases at V and 8 bases at J, leaving 7 bases unmatched. CDR1 and CDR2 (germline): KGHSH, LQKENI. CDR3 length: 14 residues.

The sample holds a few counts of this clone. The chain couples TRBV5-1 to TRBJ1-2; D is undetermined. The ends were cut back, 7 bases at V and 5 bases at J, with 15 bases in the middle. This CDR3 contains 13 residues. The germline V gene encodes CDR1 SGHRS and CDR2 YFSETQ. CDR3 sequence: CASRTNNDYGYTF. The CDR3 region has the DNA TGCGCCAGCCGTACCAATAATGATTATGGCTACACCTTC.

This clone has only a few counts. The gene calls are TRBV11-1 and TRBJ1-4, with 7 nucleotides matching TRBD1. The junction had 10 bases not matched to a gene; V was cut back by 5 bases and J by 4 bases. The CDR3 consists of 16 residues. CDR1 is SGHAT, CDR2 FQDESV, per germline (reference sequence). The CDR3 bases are TGTGCCAGCAGCGCCCTTTGGGACAGCATTAATGAAAAACTGTTTTTT. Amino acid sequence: CASSALWDSINEKLFF.

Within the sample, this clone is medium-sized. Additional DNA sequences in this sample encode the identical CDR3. The CDR3 protein is CASNIGGVTEAFF. The CDR3 DNA reads TGTGCCAGCAATATAGGGGGGGTGACTGAAGCTTTCTTT. The chain uses TRBV11-2 and TRBJ1-1, with a weak D call TRBD1 (6 bases). V was clipped by 7 bases and J by 5 bases, with 14 bases between them. Per the germline V gene, CDR1 is SGHAT and CDR2 is FQNNGV. The CDR3 extends over 13 amino acids.

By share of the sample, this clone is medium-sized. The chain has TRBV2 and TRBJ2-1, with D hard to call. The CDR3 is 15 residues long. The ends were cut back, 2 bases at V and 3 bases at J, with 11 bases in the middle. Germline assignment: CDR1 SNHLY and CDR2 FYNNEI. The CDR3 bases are TGTGCCAGCAGTGAAATCCCGGAGAGCTACAATGAGCAGTTCTTC. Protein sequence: CASSEIPESYNEQFF.

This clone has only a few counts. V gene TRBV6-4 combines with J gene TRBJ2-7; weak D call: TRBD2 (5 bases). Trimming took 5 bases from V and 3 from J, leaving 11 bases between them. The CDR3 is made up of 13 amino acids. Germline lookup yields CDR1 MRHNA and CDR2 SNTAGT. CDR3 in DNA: TGTGCCAGCAGTTACGGGGAAAACTACGAGCAGTACGTC. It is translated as CASSYGENYEQYV.

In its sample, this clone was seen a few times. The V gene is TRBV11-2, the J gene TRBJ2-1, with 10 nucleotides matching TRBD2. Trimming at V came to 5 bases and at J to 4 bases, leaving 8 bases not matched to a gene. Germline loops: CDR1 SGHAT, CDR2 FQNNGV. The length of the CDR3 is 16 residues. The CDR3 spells CASSLTSGALYNEQFF. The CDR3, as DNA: TGTGCCAGCAGCCTCACTAGCGGGGCACTATACAATGAGCAGTTCTTC.

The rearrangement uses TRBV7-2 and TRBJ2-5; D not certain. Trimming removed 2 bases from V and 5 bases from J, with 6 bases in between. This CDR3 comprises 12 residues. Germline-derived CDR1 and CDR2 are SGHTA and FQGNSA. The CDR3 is CASSLFTETQYF. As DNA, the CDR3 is TGTGCCAGCAGCTTATTTACCGAGACCCAGTACTTC.